A single sample is the source of the 30 T cell receptor beta chains below, sequenced in a study of T-cell memory formation after mild COVID-19 (dated by TCRdb to about 2021). Library preparation was by 5' RACE. TCRdb names Illumina NovaSeq 6000 as the instrument used. Through fastp at Q25 and MiXCR, TCRdb rebuilt clones from the public reads, retaining in-frame beta chains. Each entry is one CDR3 protein sequence, shown with its most common DNA and genes. The sample contains under 300,000 distinct CDR3 sequences, roughly 15% of them found a single time. Approximately 3.6% of the sample rests with the top ten. The sequenced sample consisted of PBMCs or a T cell subset sorted from them (not recorded which). These receptors were obtained from a man aged 18 to 30 who had mild COVID-19 (a few samples of this study predate the infection). The sample titles of this study are shuffled in the database, so cell type and time point are left out; the donor was told from shared clones.

This clonotype was seen many times. The chain uses TRBV12-3 or TRBV12-4 and TRBJ1-1, with TRBD1 identical over 7 bases. There are 14 residues in the CDR3. The V gene end was trimmed by 3 bases and the J gene end by 5 bases; junction bases not matched to a gene: 6. The DNA of the CDR3 is TGTGCCAGCAGTTTGGCAGGGGGGGGGACTGAAGCTTTCTTT. Protein sequence: CASSLAGGGTEAFF.

This chain joins TRBV28 and TRBJ1-5; 7 bases are shared with TRBD1. Trimming at V came to 2 bases and at J to 9 bases, leaving 10 bases not matched to a gene. Looked up from germline, CDR1 is MDHEN and CDR2 is SYDVKM. This CDR3 has 15 residues. The CDR3 nucleotides are TGTGCCAGCAGTTTAGGGGCACAGGGGAGGCGGCCCCAGCATTTT. Protein: CASSLGAQGRRPQHF.

V gene TRBV27 combines with J gene TRBJ1-5, with TRBD1 matching 9 bases. The CDR3 loop spans 15 amino acids. The germline V gene encodes CDR1 MNHEY and CDR2 SMNVEV (reference sequence). With 6 bases clipped from V and 2 bases from J, the junction kept 5 bases outside the gene matches. The CDR3 bases are TGTGCCAGCAGCTGGGGACAGGGCGGCAATCAGCCCCAGCATTTT. It yields the protein CASSWGQGGNQPQHF.

The CDR3 loop reads CASRSPGTSTDTQYF. The CDR3 nucleotides are TGTGCCAGCAGGTCTCCCGGGACCAGCACAGATACGCAGTATTTT. The chain joins TRBV7-2 to TRBJ2-3, with D perhaps given as TRBD1 or TRBD2 (5 bases each). This CDR3 spans 15 amino acids. V lost 6 bases to trimming and J lost 0 bases, with 13 bases between them. Germline values: CDR1 SGHTA, CDR2 FQGNSA.

In this sample, this clonotype turned up many times. The gene calls are TRBV5-1 and TRBJ2-5; no clear D. The CDR3 has 15 amino acids. Germline-derived CDR1 and CDR2 are SGHRS and YFSETQ. The V gene lost 2 bases and the J gene lost 5 bases, with 16 bases spanning the gap. In DNA form, the CDR3 reads TGCGCCAGCAGCTTCGGTATTGGCTCAAGGGAGACCCAGTACTTC. Its translation is CASSFGIGSRETQYF.

There are a few counts of this clonotype. J is TRBJ2-3 and V is TRBV7-6, with 15 positions matching TRBD2. This CDR3 spans 15 amino acids. Unmatched junction bases numbered 5, after V lost 5 bases and J lost 8 bases. Germline V gene sequence: CDR1 SGHVS, CDR2 FNYEAQ. The CDR3 protein is CASSLGTSGGSTQYF. As DNA, the CDR3 is TGTGCCAGCAGCCTAGGGACTAGCGGGGGGTCTACGCAGTATTTT.

The sample holds a few counts of this clonotype. The V and J genes are TRBV2 and TRBJ1-5; the D is unclear. This CDR3 is 13 amino acids long. The germline V gene encodes CDR1 SNHLY and CDR2 FYNNEI. V lost 8 bases and J lost 4, with 12 bases in between. In DNA, the CDR3 is TGTGCCAGCTCCCTGCAGTGGAATCAGCCCCAGCATTTT. This translates into CASSLQWNQPQHF.

This clonotype was counted at least ten times. V is TRBV5-6 and J is TRBJ2-1; D is undetermined. The germline V and J ends were trimmed by 4 bases and 4 bases, with 3 bases remaining between them. Germline V gene sequence: CDR1 SGHDT, CDR2 YYEEEE. The CDR3 has 11 amino acids. The CDR3 loop is CASSKYNEQFF. The CDR3 DNA reads as TGTGCCAGCAGCAAATACAATGAGCAGTTCTTC. Full variable domain (outside the CDR3, taken from reference TRBV5-6 and TRBJ2-1): DAGVTQSPTHLIKTRGQQVTLRCSPKSGHDTVSWYQQALGQGPQFIFQYYEEEERQRGNFPDRFSGHQFPNYSSELNVNALLLGDSALYLCASSKYNEQFFGPGTRLTVL.

The rearrangement joins TRBV12-3 or TRBV12-4 to TRBJ1-2, with D unclear. This CDR3 contains 14 residues. V shed 3 bases and J shed 3 bases, with 11 bases lying between them. The chain's CDR3 is CASSFLGQYYGYTF. Here the CDR3 DNA reads TGTGCCAGCAGTTTTCTCGGGCAGTACTATGGCTACACCTTC.

This clonotype was detected ten times or more. CDR3 protein: CASSFRPGELFF. The CDR3 DNA reads as TGTGCCAGCAGTTTCCGGCCCGGGGAGCTGTTTTTT. V and J are TRBV12-3 or TRBV12-4 and TRBJ2-2; D not resolved. The V gene lost 3 bases and the J gene lost 6 bases, with 5 bases spanning the gap. This CDR3 region has 12 residues.

The gene calls are TRBV28 and TRBJ1-5; D is unresolved. The ends were cut back, 7 bases at V and 6 bases at J, with 10 bases in the middle. The CDR3 consists of 12 residues. CDR1 is MDHEN and CDR2 is SYDVKM in the germline V gene. The CDR3 DNA is TGTGCCAGCAATTCCTCCCCTCAGCCCCAGCATTTT. Translated, it gives CASNSSPQPQHF. The full variable domain, rest sourced from reference TRBV28 and TRBJ1-5, is DVKVTQSSRYLVKRTGEKVFLECVQDMDHENMFWYRQDPGLGLRLIYFSYDVKMKEKGDIPEGYSVSREKKERFSLILESASTNQTSMYLCASNSSPQPQHFGDGTRLSIL.

There are a few counts of this clonotype. This sequence joins TRBV5-1 and TRBJ2-3, with D hard to call. Trimming took 3 bases from V and 2 from J, leaving 10 bases between them. Germline lookup yields CDR1 SGHRS and CDR2 YFSETQ. The CDR3 is made up of 14 amino acids. The CDR3 loop reads CASSSGRATDTQYF. CDR3 DNA sequence: TGCGCCAGCAGCTCTGGCAGAGCCACAGATACGCAGTATTTT.

This clonotype was picked up a small number of times. The chain employs TRBV6-5 and TRBJ2-3; D is uncertain. Trimming pared 6 bases from V and 6 bases from J, leaving 19 bases between. This CDR3 is 15 amino acids long. Germline V gives CDR1 MNHEY, CDR2 SVGAGI. The CDR3 region is CASRPIPPVPDTQYF. The CDR3 DNA reads as TGTGCCAGCAGACCGATCCCCCCGGTCCCGGATACGCAGTATTTT.

V and J are TRBV4-2 and TRBJ2-1, with a weak D call TRBD2 (6 bases). Trimming left V 4 bases short and J 7 bases short, with 20 bases between. CDR1 is LGHNA and CDR2 is YNFKEQ in the germline V gene. The length of the CDR3 is 16 residues. The CDR3 DNA is TGTGCCAGCAGCCCCACCTCTGGGGGGAGGCCGAATGAGCAGTTCTTC. This sequence encodes CASSPTSGGRPNEQFF.

V usage is TRBV7-2 and J usage is TRBJ2-3; the match to TRBD2 covers 8 bases. The CDR3 is made up of 14 amino acids. CDR1 and CDR2 from the germline V gene are SGHTA and FQGNSA. V shed 8 bases, J shed 6 bases, and the junction held 10 bases outside the gene matches. The CDR3 coding sequence is TGTGCCAGCCGTAGCGGGACTTCTGTCGATACGCAGTATTTT. Translation: CASRSGTSVDTQYF.

J is TRBJ1-5 and V is TRBV19, with a weak D call TRBD1 (6 bases). Looked up from germline, CDR1 is LNHDA and CDR2 is SQIVND (reference sequence). V was clipped by 8 bases and J by 5 bases, with 16 bases between them. The CDR3 consists of 14 residues. The CDR3 nucleotides read TGTGCCAGTGGGGGCAGGGGCGCGGATCAGCCCCAGCATTTT. This translates into CASGGRGADQPQHF.

At least ten counts were recorded for this clonotype. V gene TRBV5-1 combines with J gene TRBJ2-3; 12 bases agree with TRBD2. The CDR3 covers 16 residues. Looked up from germline, CDR1 is SGHRS and CDR2 is YFSETQ. V gave up 4 bases and J gave up 2 bases; unmatched junction bases: 5. The CDR3 bases are TGCGCCAGCAGCCTTGGGACTAGCGGGTCCACAGATACGCAGTATTTT. The encoded protein is CASSLGTSGSTDTQYF. Full variable domain (outside the CDR3, taken from reference TRBV5-1 and TRBJ2-3): KAGVTQTPRYLIKTRGQQVTLSCSPISGHRSVSWYQQTPGQGLQFLFEYFSETQRNKGNFPGRFSGRQFSNSRSEMNVSTLELGDSALYLCASSLGTSGSTDTQYFGPGTRLTVL.

The chain recombines TRBV5-1 with TRBJ2-3, with a weak D call TRBD1 (5 bases). Looked up from germline, CDR1 is SGHRS and CDR2 is YFSETQ. The CDR3 extends over 16 amino acids. The V end lost 0 bases, the J end lost 2 bases, and 13 bases lay between the germline ends. The CDR3 here is CASSLGRGRDTDTQYF. In nucleotides, the CDR3 is TGCGCCAGCAGCTTGGGAAGGGGCAGGGACACAGATACGCAGTATTTT. The full variable domain, its missing parts supplied by reference TRBV5-1 and TRBJ2-3, is KAGVTQTPRYLIKTRGQQVTLSCSPISGHRSVSWYQQTPGQGLQFLFEYFSETQRNKGNFPGRFSGRQFSNSRSEMNVSTLELGDSALYLCASSLGRGRDTDTQYFGPGTRLTVL.

With respect to this clonotype: The junction and the germline gene differ at one end; a read error may be behind it. The chain has TRBV5-1 and TRBJ1-2; the D gene is possibly TRBD1 (5 bases). The germline V gene encodes CDR1 SGHRS and CDR2 YFSETQ. This CDR3 is 13 amino acids long. In nucleotides, the CDR3 is TGCGACAGCAGTCTGGAGGGGAACTATGGCTACACCTTC. Translation gives CDSSLEGNYGYTF. Variable domain in full (rest from reference TRBV5-1 and TRBJ1-2): KAGVTQTPRYLIKTRGQQVTLSCSPISGHRSVSWYQQTPGQGLQFLFEYFSETQRNKGNFPGRFSGRQFSNSRSEMNVSTLELGDSALYLCDSSLEGNYGYTFGSGTRLTVV.

The gene calls are TRBV18 and TRBJ2-1; D ambiguous. Per the germline V gene, CDR1 is KGHSH and CDR2 is LQKENI. The V gene lost 0 bases and the J gene lost 3 bases, with 9 bases spanning the gap. CDR3 length equals 15 residues. The CDR3 bases are TGTGCCAGCTCACCACCCGACGGAAACTACAATGAGCAGTTCTTC. Its translation is CASSPPDGNYNEQFF.

Here the CDR3 reads CASSLPTGGGGYTF. In nucleotides, the CDR3 is TGTGCCAGCAGCTTACCGACAGGGGGTGGTGGCTACACCTTC. The chain employs TRBV7-9 and TRBJ1-2, with 9 bases lining up with TRBD1. Trimming removed 2 bases from V and 7 bases from J; junction bases left unmatched: 5. Germline V gene sequence: CDR1 SEHNR, CDR2 FQNEAQ (reference sequence). This CDR3 is 14 amino acids long.

This sequence joins TRBV2 and TRBJ2-7; D remains ambiguous. Deletions cut 4 bases from V and 1 base from J, with 11 bases between. The germline V gene has CDR1 SNHLY and CDR2 FYNNEI. The CDR3 is 14 amino acids. The CDR3 coding sequence is TGTGCCAGCAGTGGGGTTACAGCTTCCTACGAGCAGTACGTC. It is translated as CASSGVTASYEQYV.

This clonotype was recorded a few times. This chain links TRBV2 with TRBJ1-1; D not certain. This CDR3 region has 13 residues. The germline V and J ends were trimmed by 6 bases and 2 bases, with 10 bases remaining between them. Germline values: CDR1 SNHLY, CDR2 FYNNEI. The DNA of the CDR3 is TGTGCCAGCAGGGTGCGGCCTAACACTGAAGCTTTCTTT. This translates into CASRVRPNTEAFF.

This clonotype came up a few times. The chain is built from TRBV29-1 and TRBJ2-3; perhaps TRBD2 as D (6 bases). The CDR3 has 17 residues. V lost 4 bases, J lost 0 bases, and 20 bases lay in between. The germline V gene encodes CDR1 SQVTM and CDR2 ANQGSEA. CDR3 in DNA: TGCAGCGTTGGCGTTGGTGGAGGGCCGCCTAGCACAGATACGCAGTATTTT. Its protein product is CSVGVGGGPPSTDTQYF.

This clonotype was observed a few times. The V call is TRBV5-1, the J call TRBJ2-6, with D perhaps matching TRBD1 or TRBD2 (5 bases each). V lost 10 bases to trimming and J lost 3 bases, with 23 bases between them. The CDR3 is 17 amino acids. Germline CDR1 SGHRS, CDR2 YFSETQ. The CDR3 reads CASTPAGSVVGANVLTF. The CDR3 DNA reads TGCGCCTCCACCCCGGCAGGGAGTGTGGTTGGGGCCAACGTCCTGACTTTC.

The table lists this clonotype with a few counts. J is TRBJ2-1 and V is TRBV7-2, with 10 bases fitting TRBD2. The CDR3 length is 15 residues. V shed 6 bases and J 3 bases; nucleotides not matched to a gene: 5. CDR1 is SGHTA and CDR2 is FQGNSA in the germline V gene. For the CDR3, the DNA is TGTGCCAGCAGGTATACTAGCGGGGACTACAATGAGCAGTTCTTC. Translated: CASRYTSGDYNEQFF.

This clonotype occurred a few times. The chain carries TRBV29-1 and TRBJ2-2; the D gene is possibly TRBD2 (6 bases). Between the trimmed V and J ends, which lost 4 bases and 6 bases, there was a span of 12 bases. The germline CDR1 and CDR2 sequences are SQVTM and ANQGSEA. The length of the CDR3 is 13 residues. The CDR3 sequence is CSVGQGGAGELFF. In DNA, the CDR3 is TGCAGCGTTGGTCAGGGAGGCGCCGGGGAGCTGTTTTTT.

V and J are TRBV4-1 and TRBJ2-3; TRBD2 might be the D (5 bases). The germline CDR1 and CDR2 sequences are MGHRA and YSYEKL. The CDR3 is 14 residues long. The germline V and J ends were trimmed by 1 base and 5 bases, with 10 bases remaining between them. DNA of the CDR3: TGCGCCAGCAGCCAAGGGTTTGAGGGAGATACGCAGTATTTT. It translates to CASSQGFEGDTQYF.

The rearrangement joins TRBV7-2 to TRBJ1-1; 8 bases fit TRBD1. The CDR3 runs to 13 residues. The germline V gene has CDR1 SGHTA and CDR2 FQGNSA. After removal of 5 bases from V and 6 bases from J, the junction contained 5 bases not matched to a gene. Here the CDR3 DNA reads TGTGCCAGCAGCCCGCAGGGGGCAGCTGAAGCTTTCTTT. Encoded protein: CASSPQGAAEAFF.

The chain joins TRBV4-2 to TRBJ2-3; D might be TRBD2 (5 bases). Germline V gene sequence: CDR1 LGHNA, CDR2 YNFKEQ. CDR3 size: 13 residues. V was shortened by 5 bases and J by 4 bases, with 10 bases between the two germline ends. DNA of the CDR3: TGTGCCAGCAGCACGGACTCTCCAGATACGCAGTATTTT. Protein product: CASSTDSPDTQYF.